These T cell receptor beta chains were read from a single sample in a study of cytomegalovirus exposure and HLA in healthy donors. Repertoires were generated with immunoSEQ multiplex PCR, while TCRdb's copy carries only in-frame clones and drops some. The sample includes 150,000 to 200,000 clones, around 82% of them seen just once. The sequenced sample was PBMCs. The receptors stem from a woman between 18 and 29 years old in good health and CMV-seropositive. Each CDR3 is given without its conserved first and last residue.

>TRBV6-6
ASSKGQGGRYEQY
>TRBV27
ASSLWGDSYNEQF
>TRBV4-1
ASSQVDMGFPRGDGYT
>TRBV11-2
ASSSLSGNEQF
>TRBV7-3
ASSLIPGDYGYT
>TRBV7-2
ASSRAGYGYT
>TRBV25-1
ASSDPGGWEETQY
>TRBV25-1
ASNPKGGDLEKLF
>TRBV4-3
ASSPGRTDTQY
>TRBV5-4
ASSPGPSPSGGDEQF
>TRBV5-1
ASSAGTGVGIYEQY
>TRBV10-3
AINRAGELF
>TRBV7-2
ASSPRAGPQETQY
>TRBV11-2
ASSPEGGQGSEQY
>TRBV2
ASSEWLAGGNTDTQY
>TRBV5-4
ASSFGDRPNSPLH
>TRBV15
ATSDNRGFSGNTIY
>TRBV27
ASSLPFQDTQY
>TRBV5-1
ASSLWGGDNQPQH
>TRBV27
ASIHWGGEAF
>TRBV30
AWSVPTQSGNTIY
>TRBV7-2
ASSSGTGGLGQPQH
>TRBV19
ASSRSGDRPNYGYT
>TRBV10-1
ASSEARGQTSGNTIY
>TRBV27
AIKGGASTDTQY
>TRBV5-1
ASSRERGNTGELF
>TRBV5-1
ASSSQGAGSGNTIY